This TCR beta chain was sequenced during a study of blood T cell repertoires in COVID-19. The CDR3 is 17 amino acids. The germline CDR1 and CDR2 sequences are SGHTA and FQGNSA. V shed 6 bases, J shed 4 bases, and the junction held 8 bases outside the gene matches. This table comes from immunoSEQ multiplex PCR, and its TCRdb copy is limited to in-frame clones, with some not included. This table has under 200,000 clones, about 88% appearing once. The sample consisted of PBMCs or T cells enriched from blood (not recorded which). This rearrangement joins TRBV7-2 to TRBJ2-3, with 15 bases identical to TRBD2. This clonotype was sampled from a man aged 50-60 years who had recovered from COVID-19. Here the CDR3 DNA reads TGTGCCAGCAGTCCTGGACTAGCGGGGGGGCTCTCAGATACGCAGTATTTT. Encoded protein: CASSPGLAGGLSDTQYF.